A selection of T cell receptor beta chains follows, all from one sample in a study of T cell changes during pregnancy in multiple sclerosis. The data were produced by immunoSEQ multiplex PCR, yet TCRdb's version contains in-frame clones alone and is incomplete. This sample has under 50,000 clones, with 80% to 90% found just once. The specimen was CD4+ T cells from peripheral blood mononuclear cells, collected after pregnancy. These receptors originate from a female donor with multiple sclerosis, enrolled in a pregnancy study. Each CDR3 is given without its conserved first and last residue.

v_call,cdr3_length,j_call,cdr3_aa
TRBV29-1,12,TRBJ2-7,SATDIKSSYEQY
TRBV11-1,13,TRBJ2-7,ASSPSIDRPYEQY
TRBV7-6,14,TRBJ2-1,ASSLDPAGGGNEQF
TRBV5-6,14,TRBJ2-5,ASSMGLAGERETQY
TRBV6-1,9,TRBJ2-7,ASSRSYEQY
TRBV5-6,13,TRBJ1-3,ASSSTGEAGNTIY
TRBV7-2,12,TRBJ1-5,ASSLGGGHQPQH
TRBV19,11,TRBJ2-3,VTSEPPGDTQY
TRBV10-3,13,TRBJ2-5,AISESKGGRETQY
TRBV5-1,12,TRBJ2-1,ASSLQTTYNEQF
TRBV5-1,12,TRBJ1-1,ASSSLRGRREAF
TRBV7-2,12,TRBJ1-3,ASSVTGGGNTIY
TRBV7-3,13,TRBJ1-1,ASSPRGEPNTEAF
TRBV5-1,16,TRBJ1-2,ASSLDYQGADRHYGYT
TRBV4-1,14,TRBJ1-3,ASSQDEDSAGNTIY
TRBV11-2,12,TRBJ2-3,ASSPTPLTDTQY
TRBV4-1,14,TRBJ2-5,ASSQAARDRVETQY
TRBV28,13,TRBJ2-1,ASTKGTSGRYEQF
TRBV7-8,12,TRBJ2-3,ASSLVGGGDTQY
TRBV28,13,TRBJ2-7,ASSTIGAPWGEQY
TRBV29-1,10,TRBJ1-2,SVVSRNYGYT
TRBV7-2,14,TRBJ2-7,ASSRGIRQGAHEQY
TRBV10-2,13,TRBJ2-7,ASSESNRGTYEQY
TRBV2,11,TRBJ2-7,ASRVQGPYEQY
TRBV30,14,TRBJ1-1,AWIPGQGLGNTEAF
TRBV19,12,TRBJ2-3,ASSGQGHVDTQY
TRBV5-4,13,TRBJ2-1,ASSPEGGTSFEQF
TRBV2,10,TRBJ2-1,AKSGLYNEQF
TRBV29-1,12,TRBJ2-5,SVADGRKQETQY
TRBV19,15,TRBJ2-1,ASSFPGTSGGVNEQF
TRBV9,14,TRBJ2-7,ASSVASRGFSYEQY
TRBV4-2,14,TRBJ1-2,ASSPSGQGATWGYT
TRBV19,13,TRBJ1-4,ASTPRAQGSEKLF
TRBV7-6,11,TRBJ1-2,ASSLNRENGYT
TRBV11-2,14,TRBJ2-7,ASSRTGTSGVYEQY
TRBV6-6,13,TRBJ1-3,ASSFQGSLGNTIY
TRBV6-1,11,TRBJ2-7,ATLDRGLTEQY
TRBV7-2,14,TRBJ2-3,ASSLVLAGPTDTQY
TRBV27,18,TRBJ2-7,ASSLSYFGAGGPGSYEQY
TRBV7-9,11,TRBJ2-5,ASSQGSWETQY
TRBV2,14,TRBJ2-2,ASSEARQLVAGELF
TRBV27,12,TRBJ2-7,ASSSPGQGYEQY
TRBV25-1,14,TRBJ2-2,ASSELGTGNTGELF
TRBV5-1,12,TRBJ2-7,ASSESAELYEQY
TRBV7-2,17,TRBJ2-1,ASSSPKAQTGSSYNEQF
TRBV6-1,9,TRBJ2-7,ASNDYYEQY
TRBV30,9,TRBJ1-1,AWSWRTEAF
TRBV30,11,TRBJ2-7,AWSVLAGGEQY
TRBV10-3,14,TRBJ2-3,AISEGTSGSTDTQY
TRBV7-2,11,TRBJ2-3,ASSLQGSDTQY
TRBV19,11,TRBJ2-4,ASRASPSNIQY
TRBV5-4,14,TRBJ2-2,ASSLSGGWSTGELF
TRBV7-2,14,TRBJ2-1,ASSLASGRAENEQF
TRBV29-1,12,TRBJ2-1,SGIRQGAFNEQF